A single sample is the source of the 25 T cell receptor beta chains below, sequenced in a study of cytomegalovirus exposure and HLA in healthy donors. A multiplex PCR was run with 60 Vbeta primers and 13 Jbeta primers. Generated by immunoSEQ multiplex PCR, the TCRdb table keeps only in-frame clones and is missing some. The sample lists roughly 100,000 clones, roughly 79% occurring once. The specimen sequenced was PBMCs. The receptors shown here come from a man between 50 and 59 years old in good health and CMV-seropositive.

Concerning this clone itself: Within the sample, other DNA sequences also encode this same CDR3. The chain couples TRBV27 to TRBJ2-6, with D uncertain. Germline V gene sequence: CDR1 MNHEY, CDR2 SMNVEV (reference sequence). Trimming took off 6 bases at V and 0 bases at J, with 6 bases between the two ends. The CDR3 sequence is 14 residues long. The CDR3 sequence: CASSPLSGANVLTF. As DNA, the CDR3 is TGTGCCAGCAGCCCACTCTCTGGGGCCAACGTCCTGACTTTC.

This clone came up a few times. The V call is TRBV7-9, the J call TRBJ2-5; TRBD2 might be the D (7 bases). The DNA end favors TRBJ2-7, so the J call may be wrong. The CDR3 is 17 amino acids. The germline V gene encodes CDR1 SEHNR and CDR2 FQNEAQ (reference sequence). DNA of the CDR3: TGTGCCAGCAGCTTAGGGGGGCGTGACGGGGGGACCTACGAGCAGTACTTC. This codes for CASSLGGRDGGTYEQYF.

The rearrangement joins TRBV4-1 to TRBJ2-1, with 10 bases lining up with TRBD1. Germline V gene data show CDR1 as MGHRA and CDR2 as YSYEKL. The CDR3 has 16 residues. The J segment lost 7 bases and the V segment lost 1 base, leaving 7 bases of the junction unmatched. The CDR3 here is CASSQGLGTGDNEQFF. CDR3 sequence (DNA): TGCGCCAGCAGCCAAGGCCTCGGGACAGGGGATAATGAGCAGTTCTTC.

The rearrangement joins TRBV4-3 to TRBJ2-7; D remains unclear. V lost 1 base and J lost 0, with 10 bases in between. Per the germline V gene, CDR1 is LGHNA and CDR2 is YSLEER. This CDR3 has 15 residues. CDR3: CASSQVHSISYEQYF. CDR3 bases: TGCGCCAGCAGCCAAGTTCACTCCATCTCCTACGAGCAGTACTTC.

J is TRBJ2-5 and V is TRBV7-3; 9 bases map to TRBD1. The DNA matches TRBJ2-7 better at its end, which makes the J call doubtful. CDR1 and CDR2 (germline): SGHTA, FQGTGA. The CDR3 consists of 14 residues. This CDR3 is CASSPDRGSYEQYF. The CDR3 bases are TGTGCCAGCAGCCCGGACAGGGGCTCCTACGAGCAGTACTTC.

CDR3 sequence (DNA): TGTGCCAGCAGCCCACAACGGAGGGAGACCCAGTACTTC. This encodes CASSPQRRETQYF. The rearrangement links TRBV7-2 to TRBJ2-5, with TRBD2 as a possible D gene (5 bases). The germline V and J ends were trimmed by 5 bases and 5 bases, with 12 bases remaining between them. The CDR3 loop spans 13 amino acids. Germline lookup yields CDR1 SGHTA and CDR2 FQGNSA.

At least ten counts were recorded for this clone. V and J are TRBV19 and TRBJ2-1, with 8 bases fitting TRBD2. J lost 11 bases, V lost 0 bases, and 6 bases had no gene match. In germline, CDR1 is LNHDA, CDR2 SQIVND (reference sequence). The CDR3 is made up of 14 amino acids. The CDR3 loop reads CASSIESSGRKQFF. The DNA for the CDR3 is TGTGCCAGTAGTATAGAATCTAGCGGGCGAAAGCAGTTCTTC.

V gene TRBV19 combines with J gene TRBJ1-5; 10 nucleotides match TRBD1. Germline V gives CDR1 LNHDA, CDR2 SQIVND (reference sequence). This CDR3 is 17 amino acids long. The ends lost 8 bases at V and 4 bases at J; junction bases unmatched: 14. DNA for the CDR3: TGTGCCAGTTCCCCCACGATTCGGACAGGGGGAAATCAGCCCCAGCATTTT. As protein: CASSPTIRTGGNQPQHF.

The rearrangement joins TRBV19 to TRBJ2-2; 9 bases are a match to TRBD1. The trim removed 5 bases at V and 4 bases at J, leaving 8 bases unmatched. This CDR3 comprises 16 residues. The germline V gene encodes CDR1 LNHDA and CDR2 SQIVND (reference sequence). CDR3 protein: CASSEPGQGSTGELFF. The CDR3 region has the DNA TGTGCCAGTAGTGAGCCGGGACAGGGCTCCACCGGGGAGCTGTTTTTT.

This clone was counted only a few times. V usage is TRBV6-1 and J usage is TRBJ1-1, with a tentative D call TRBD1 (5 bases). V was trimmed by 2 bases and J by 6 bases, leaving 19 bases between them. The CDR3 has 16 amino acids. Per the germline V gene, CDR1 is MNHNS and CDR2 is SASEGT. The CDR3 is CASSERAGLRGAEAFF. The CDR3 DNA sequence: TGTGCCAGCAGTGAAAGGGCAGGCCTACGGGGGGCTGAAGCTTTCTTT.

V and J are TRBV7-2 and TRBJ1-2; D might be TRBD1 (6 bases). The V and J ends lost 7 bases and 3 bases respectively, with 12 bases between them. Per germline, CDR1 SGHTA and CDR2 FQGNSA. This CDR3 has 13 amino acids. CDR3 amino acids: CASTPDSYYGYTF. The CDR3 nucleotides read TGTGCCAGCACCCCGGACAGTTACTATGGCTACACCTTC.

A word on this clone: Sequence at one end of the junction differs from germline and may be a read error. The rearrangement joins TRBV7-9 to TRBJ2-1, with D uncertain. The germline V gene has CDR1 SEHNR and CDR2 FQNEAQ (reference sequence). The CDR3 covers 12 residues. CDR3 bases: TGTTCCAGCAGCTCCCTCCCGGATGAGCAGTTCTTC. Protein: CSSSSLPDEQFF. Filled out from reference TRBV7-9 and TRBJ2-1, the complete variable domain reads DTGVSQNPRHKITKRGQNVTFRCDPISEHNRLYWYRQTLGQGPEFLTYFQNEAQLEKSRLLSDRFSAERPKGSFSTLEIQRTEQGDSAMYLCSSSSLPDEQFFGPGTRLTVL.

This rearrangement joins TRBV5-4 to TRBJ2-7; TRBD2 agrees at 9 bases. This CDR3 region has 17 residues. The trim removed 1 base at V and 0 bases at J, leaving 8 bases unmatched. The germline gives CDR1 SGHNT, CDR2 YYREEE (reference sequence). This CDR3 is CASSLTGRGRASYEQYF. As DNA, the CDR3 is TGTGCCAGCAGCTTGACAGGCCGCGGGAGGGCCTCCTACGAGCAGTACTTC.

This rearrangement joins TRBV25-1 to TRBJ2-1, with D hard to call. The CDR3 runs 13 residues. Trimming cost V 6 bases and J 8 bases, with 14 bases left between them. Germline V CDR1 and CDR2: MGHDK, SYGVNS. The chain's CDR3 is CASSTNAVYEQFF. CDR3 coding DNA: TGTGCCAGCAGCACGAACGCGGTATATGAGCAGTTCTTC.

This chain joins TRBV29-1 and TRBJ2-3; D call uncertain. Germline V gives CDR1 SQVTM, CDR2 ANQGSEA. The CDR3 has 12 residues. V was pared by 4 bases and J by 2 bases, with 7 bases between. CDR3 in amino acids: CSVGANTDTQYF. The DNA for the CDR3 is TGCAGCGTTGGAGCGAACACAGATACGCAGTATTTT.

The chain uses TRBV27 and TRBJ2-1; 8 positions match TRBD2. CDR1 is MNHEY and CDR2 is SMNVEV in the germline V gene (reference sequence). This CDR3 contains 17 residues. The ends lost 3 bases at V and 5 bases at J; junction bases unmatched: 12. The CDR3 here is CASSFARGGAGHNEQFF. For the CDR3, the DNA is TGTGCCAGCAGTTTCGCCCGGGGGGGAGCAGGTCACAATGAGCAGTTCTTC.

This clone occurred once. The DNA for the CDR3 is TGTGCCAGCACCCTCTCTGGACAGGGGTGGGCGCCCCAGCATTTT. Protein product: CASTLSGQGWAPQHF. The chain couples TRBV28 to TRBJ1-5; TRBD1 agrees at 9 bases. The germline V gene has CDR1 MDHEN and CDR2 SYDVKM. V lost 7 bases to trimming and J lost 9 bases; unmatched junction nucleotides: 13. This CDR3 contains 15 residues.

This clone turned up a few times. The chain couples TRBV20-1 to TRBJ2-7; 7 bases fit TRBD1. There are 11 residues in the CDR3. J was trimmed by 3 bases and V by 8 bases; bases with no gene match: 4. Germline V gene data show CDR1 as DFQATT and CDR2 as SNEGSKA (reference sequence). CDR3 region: CSRGTDYEQYF. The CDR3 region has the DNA TGCAGTCGTGGGACAGACTACGAGCAGTACTTC.

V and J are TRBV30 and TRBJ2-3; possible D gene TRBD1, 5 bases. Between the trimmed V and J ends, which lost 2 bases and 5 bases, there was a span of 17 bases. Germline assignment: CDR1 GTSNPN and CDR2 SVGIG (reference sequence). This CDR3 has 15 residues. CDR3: CAWSTGATVGDTQYF. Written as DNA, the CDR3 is TGTGCCTGGAGTACTGGGGCTACTGTTGGAGATACGCAGTATTTT.

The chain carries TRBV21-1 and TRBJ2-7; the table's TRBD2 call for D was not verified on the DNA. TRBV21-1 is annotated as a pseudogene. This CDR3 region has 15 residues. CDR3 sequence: CASSTKRTPTYEQYF. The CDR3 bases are TGTGCCAGCAGCACAAAAAGGACTCCTACCTACGAGCAGTACTTC.

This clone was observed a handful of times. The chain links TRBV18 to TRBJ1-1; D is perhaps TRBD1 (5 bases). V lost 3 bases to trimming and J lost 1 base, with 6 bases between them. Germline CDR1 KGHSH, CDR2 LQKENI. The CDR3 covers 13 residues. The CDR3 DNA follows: TGTGCCAGCTCACCTGGACAGAACACTGAAGCTTTCTTT. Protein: CASSPGQNTEAFF.

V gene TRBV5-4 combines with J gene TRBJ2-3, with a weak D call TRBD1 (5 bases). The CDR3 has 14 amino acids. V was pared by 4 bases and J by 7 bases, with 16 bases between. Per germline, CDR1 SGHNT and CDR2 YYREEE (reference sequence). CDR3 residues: CASSLVQGLNTQYF. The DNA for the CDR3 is TGTGCCAGCAGCCTGGTGCAGGGTCTAAATACGCAGTATTTT.

CDR3 region: CASSPPGQGAVYGYTF. The CDR3 DNA follows: TGTGCCAGCTCACCCCCCGGGCAGGGGGCAGTCTATGGCTACACCTTC. The chain joins TRBV18 to TRBJ1-2, with 8 bases that match TRBD1. Germline V gene data show CDR1 as KGHSH and CDR2 as LQKENI. J was trimmed by 4 bases and V by 3 bases; bases with no gene match: 10. CDR3 length: 16 amino acids. The complete variable domain, with remaining parts taken from reference TRBV18 and TRBJ1-2, reads NAGVMQNPRHLVRRRGQEARLRCSPMKGHSHVYWYRQLPEEGLKFMVYLQKENIIDESGMPKERFSAEFPKEGPSILRIQQVVRGDSAAYFCASSPPGQGAVYGYTFGSGTRLTVV.

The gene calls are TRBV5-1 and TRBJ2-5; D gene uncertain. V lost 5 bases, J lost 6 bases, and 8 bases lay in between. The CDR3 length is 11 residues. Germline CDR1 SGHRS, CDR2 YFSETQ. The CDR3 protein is CASRGEKTQYF. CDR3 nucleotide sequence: TGCGCCAGCAGGGGCGAGAAGACCCAGTACTTC.

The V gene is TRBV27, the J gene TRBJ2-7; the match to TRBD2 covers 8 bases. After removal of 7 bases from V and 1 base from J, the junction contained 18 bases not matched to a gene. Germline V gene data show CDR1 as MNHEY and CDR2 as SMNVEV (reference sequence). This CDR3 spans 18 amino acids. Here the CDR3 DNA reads TGTGCCAGCACCCCTCGGATGTCCCCGGGGGGGAGTTCCTACGAGCAGTACTTC. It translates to CASTPRMSPGGSSYEQYF.